What follows describes a single T cell receptor beta chain. The CDR3 totals 15 residues. Germline V gives CDR1 SGHRS, CDR2 YFSETQ. The junction had 5 bases not matched to a gene; V was cut back by 4 bases and J by 6 bases. These data originate in a study of control samples from healthy donors and cancer patients. Clones were sequenced by immunoSEQ multiplex PCR, and TCRdb holds only the in-frame ones, with some missing. The sample carries over 100,000 clones, approximately 92% recorded once. This TCR came from a man aged 40-49 years in good health. The sequenced sample consisted of blood. This chain links TRBV5-1 with TRBJ1-6, with 9 bases identical to TRBD1. CDR3 loop: CASSPIQGANSPLHF. The CDR3 DNA sequence: TGCGCCAGCAGCCCGATACAGGGGGCTAATTCACCCCTCCACTTT.